This entry features one T cell receptor beta chain sequence. No antigen is known for it. Using immunoSEQ multiplex PCR, the repertoire was profiled, and TCRdb retains in-frame clones only, with some absent. In the table there are approximately 140,000 clones, roughly 90% of which are singletons. The data were taken from a study of T cell responses to AZD1222 COVID-19 vaccine. There are 18 residues in the CDR3. Germline V gives CDR1 SGHVS, CDR2 FNYEAQ. J was trimmed by 2 bases and V by 1 base; bases with no gene match: 6. Study findings and constraints: Researchers took repertoire samples only after the peak T cell response had come. Dominant at 160-218 and 743-854, vaccine-associated CD4 TCRs also spanned spike. Clonal diversity was possibly underestimated; the donors were predominantly white British and more often female.

Specimen: peripheral blood, collected on day 0 of AZD1222 vaccination. The sequence was collected from an adult in good health. J is TRBJ2-3 and V is TRBV7-6; 13 bases are a match to TRBD2. The CDR3 DNA is TGTGCCAGCAGCTTAGAGGGAGGACTAGCGGGAGTCACAGATACGCAGTATTTT. Residues: CASSLEGGLAGVTDTQYF.